A single sample is the source of the 18 T cell receptor beta chains below, sequenced in a study of Tregs in tolerant kidney transplant recipients. Libraries were prepared by immunoSEQ multiplex PCR; TCRdb keeps only in-frame clonotypes and omits some of them. The table records over 55,000 clones, around 88% of them present only once. Sequencing was performed on CD4+ T cells from blood. The receptors come from a human donor in good health.

This chain uses TRBV5-4 with TRBJ2-5, with D tentatively TRBD1 or TRBD2 (6 bases each). This CDR3 has 14 residues. CDR1 is SGHNT, CDR2 YYREEE, per germline (reference sequence). V was pared by 4 bases and J by 3 bases, with 13 bases between. CDR3 loop: CASSTTGGEETQYF. CDR3 bases: TGTGCCAGCAGCACAACCGGGGGCGAAGAGACCCAGTACTTC.

The rearrangement links TRBV2 to TRBJ1-5, with D perhaps TRBD1 (5 bases). Looked up from germline, CDR1 is SNHLY and CDR2 is FYNNEI. There are 11 residues in the CDR3. Trimming took off 8 bases at V and 9 bases at J, with 11 bases between the two ends. The CDR3 nucleotides read TGTGCCAGCCGGGAGAGGGGGCCCCAGCATTTT. It encodes CASRERGPQHF. Variable domain in full (rest from reference TRBV2 and TRBJ1-5): EPEVTQTPSHQVTQMGQEVILRCVPISNHLYFYWYRQILGQKVEFLVSFYNNEISEKSEIFDDQFSVERPDGSNFTLKIRSTKLEDSAMYFCASRERGPQHFGDGTRLSIL.

The chain is built from TRBV6-5 and TRBJ1-1; D not certain. V was clipped by 8 bases and J by 5 bases, with 15 bases between them. CDR3 length equals 13 residues. CDR1 and CDR2 (germline): MNHEY, SVGAGI. The DNA of the CDR3 is TGTGCCAGCTATAGGAGTCTGGGTACTGAAGCTTTCTTT. Translated: CASYRSLGTEAFF.

The J gene is TRBJ2-1, the V gene TRBV14, with 7 bases lining up with TRBD2. This CDR3 spans 15 amino acids. J was trimmed by 4 bases and V by 4 bases; bases with no gene match: 7. Looked up from germline, CDR1 is SGHDN and CDR2 is FVKESK. CDR3 amino acids: CASSRVGGGYNEQFF. The DNA for the CDR3 is TGTGCCAGCAGCCGAGTCGGCGGGGGATACAATGAGCAGTTCTTC.

The V and J genes are TRBV4-2 and TRBJ2-5, with D tentatively TRBD1 (6 bases). V lost 1 base, J lost 5 bases, and 17 bases lay in between. Germline CDR1 is LGHNA and CDR2 is YNFKEQ. The CDR3 is 16 residues long. In nucleotides, the CDR3 is TGTGCCAGCAGCCAAGTACGACAGGAGCAGGGGGAGACCCAGTACTTC. Residues: CASSQVRQEQGETQYF.

There are a few counts of this clone. The rearrangement joins TRBV7-8 to TRBJ1-2, with D possibly matching TRBD1 (6 bases). Germline values: CDR1 SGHVS, CDR2 FQNEAQ. The CDR3 totals 14 residues. Trimming shortened V by 5 bases and J by 4 bases, and 14 bases separated the two germline ends. The CDR3 loop reads CASSTRDTSYGYTF. The CDR3 nucleotides are TGTGCCAGCAGCACCCGGGACACCTCCTATGGCTACACCTTC.

The V call is TRBV11-2, the J call TRBJ2-7, with D hard to call. The germline V gene encodes CDR1 SGHAT and CDR2 FQNNGV. Trimming cost V 5 bases and J 1 base, with 12 bases left between them. The CDR3 consists of 14 residues. CDR3 nucleotides: TGTGCCAGCAGCCCGACCCTGTTATCCTACGAGCAGTACTTC. Its translation: CASSPTLLSYEQYF. Together with reference TRBV11-2 and TRBJ2-7, the CDR3 gives the full variable domain: EAGVAQSPRYKIIEKRQSVAFWCNPISGHATLYWYQQILGQGPKLLIQFQNNGVVDDSQLPKDRFSAERLKGVDSTLKIQPAKLEDSAVYLCASSPTLLSYEQYFGPGTRLTVT.

The chain is built from TRBV6-6 and TRBJ1-3, with D unclear. Between the trimmed V and J ends, which lost 6 bases and 0 bases, there was a span of 9 bases. The CDR3 is made up of 14 amino acids. The germline gives CDR1 MNHNY, CDR2 SVGAGI (reference sequence). CDR3 in amino acids: CASSLGYSGNTIYF. CDR3 coding DNA: TGTGCCAGCAGCCTCGGATACTCTGGAAACACCATATATTTT.

The chain recombines TRBV7-9 with TRBJ1-6; weak D call: TRBD1 (5 bases). The CDR3 extends over 16 amino acids. Between the trimmed V and J ends, which lost 6 bases and 8 bases, there was a span of 20 bases. Germline lookup yields CDR1 SEHNR and CDR2 FQNEAQ (reference sequence). The CDR3: CASSNWRGMRDSPLHF. The CDR3 nucleotides are TGTGCCAGCAGTAACTGGCGGGGGATGCGAGATTCACCCCTCCACTTT.

The rearrangement uses TRBV28 and TRBJ2-1; tentatively, D is TRBD1 (6 bases). Germline V gene data show CDR1 as MDHEN and CDR2 as SYDVKM. Trimming shortened V by 3 bases and J by 15 bases, and 15 bases separated the two germline ends. CDR3 length equals 12 residues. In nucleotides, the CDR3 is TGTGCCAGCAGTTTGCTGGGACATCTCCGGTTCTTC. It translates to CASSLLGHLRFF.

This chain links TRBV7-9 with TRBJ2-7; possible D gene TRBD2, 6 bases. In germline, CDR1 is SEHNR, CDR2 FQNEAQ (reference sequence). The CDR3 runs 14 residues. The ends were cut back, 1 base at V and 6 bases at J, with 13 bases in the middle. The CDR3 region has the DNA TGTGCCAGCAGCTTAGACGGGGGATTGGGCGAGCAGTACTTC. This sequence encodes CASSLDGGLGEQYF.

The genes are TRBV30 and TRBJ2-7; D is perhaps TRBD1 (6 bases). V shed 3 bases and J shed 6 bases, with 12 bases lying between them. The CDR3 is 12 amino acids. Germline loops: CDR1 GTSNPN, CDR2 SVGIG (reference sequence). DNA of the CDR3: TGTGCCTGGAGCGGACAGTTGATCGAGCAGTACTTC. Its protein is CAWSGQLIEQYF.

The rearrangement uses TRBV2 and TRBJ1-1, with a weak D call TRBD1 (5 bases). V was pared by 2 bases and J by 6 bases, with 19 bases between. The CDR3 extends over 16 amino acids. The germline V gene has CDR1 SNHLY and CDR2 FYNNEI. This CDR3 reads CASSERRAVGDPEAFF. In DNA form, the CDR3 reads TGTGCCAGCAGTGAACGACGGGCCGTGGGGGATCCTGAAGCTTTCTTT.

The gene calls are TRBV19 and TRBJ1-1, with D unclear. Deletions cut 10 bases from V and 4 bases from J, with 16 bases between. Germline-derived CDR1 and CDR2 are LNHDA and SQIVND (reference sequence). The CDR3 runs to 13 residues. CDR3 sequence reads: CATWTFRGTEAFF. DNA of the CDR3: TGTGCCACCTGGACTTTCCGGGGCACTGAAGCTTTCTTT.

The CDR3 sequence is CASSRGQPNTEAFF. The CDR3 DNA sequence: TGTGCCAGCTCACGGGGACAGCCGAACACTGAAGCTTTCTTT. The chain uses TRBV18 and TRBJ1-1; 7 positions agree with TRBD1. The CDR3 spans 14 residues. Germline values: CDR1 KGHSH, CDR2 LQKENI. The V gene end was trimmed by 4 bases and the J gene end by 1 base; junction bases not matched to a gene: 3. The full variable domain, in which reference TRBV18 and TRBJ1-1 provide the parts outside the CDR3, is NAGVMQNPRHLVRRRGQEARLRCSPMKGHSHVYWYRQLPEEGLKFMVYLQKENIIDESGMPKERFSAEFPKEGPSILRIQQVVRGDSAAYFCASSRGQPNTEAFFGQGTRLTVV.

The genes are TRBV4-1 and TRBJ1-3; possibly TRBD1 for D (5 bases). V was pared by 1 base and J by 0 bases, with 10 bases between. Germline V gene lookup returns CDR1 MGHRA and CDR2 YSYEKL. The CDR3 consists of 16 residues. This CDR3 is CASSQGEGLSGNTIYF. For the CDR3, the DNA is TGCGCCAGCAGCCAAGGGGAGGGACTCTCTGGAAACACCATATATTTT.

The V gene is TRBV2, the J gene TRBJ1-2; maybe TRBD1 (5 bases). CDR3 length: 12 residues. V lost 4 bases, J lost 5 bases, and 8 bases lay in between. Germline CDR1 and CDR2: SNHLY and FYNNEI. The CDR3 DNA follows: TGTGCCAGCAGTGGGGACGGGTATGGCTACACCTTC. Translating it yields CASSGDGYGYTF. Full variable domain (outside the CDR3, taken from reference TRBV2 and TRBJ1-2): EPEVTQTPSHQVTQMGQEVILRCVPISNHLYFYWYRQILGQKVEFLVSFYNNEISEKSEIFDDQFSVERPDGSNFTLKIRSTKLEDSAMYFCASSGDGYGYTFGSGTRLTVV.

This sequence joins TRBV5-6 and TRBJ2-5; D unclear. Between the trimmed V and J ends, which lost 0 bases and 2 bases, there was a span of 8 bases. The length of the CDR3 is 14 residues. Germline CDR1 SGHDT, CDR2 YYEEEE. The CDR3 loop reads CASSLALTQETQYF. The CDR3 DNA reads as TGTGCCAGCAGCTTGGCCTTGACACAAGAGACCCAGTACTTC.